This is a list of T cell receptor beta chains from one sample in a study of blood T cell repertoires in COVID-19. Assay: immunoSEQ multiplex PCR; the TCRdb copy retains only in-frame clones and omits some. The sample carries about 130,000 clones, less than 90% recorded once. Sequencing used PBMCs or T cells enriched from blood (not recorded which). The source of these receptors is a woman in her fifties or sixties who had recovered from COVID-19. Both conserved end residues are part of each CDR3. The D gene is left open where the match is weak. Expanded clones are given a class, and other clones once, few, many or no size at all.

j_call,v_call,clone_size,d_call,cdr3_nt,cdr3_aa
TRBJ2-1,TRBV12-3/TRBV12-4,-,-,TGTGCCAGCAGCCGGGAACTCAATGAGCAGTTCTTC,CASSRELNEQFF
TRBJ1-5,TRBV27,few,TRBD1,TGTGCCAGCAGTCCGGGGACAGGGAGCAATCAGCCCCAGCATTTT,CASSPGTGSNQPQHF
TRBJ2-7,TRBV7-6,-,-,TGTGCCAGCAGCTTAACGAGGGGGTACGAGCAGTACTTC,CASSLTRGYEQYF
TRBJ1-1,TRBV6-4,-,-,TGTGCCAGCAGCGACCAGGCGTGGACTGAAGCTTTCTTT,CASSDQAWTEAFF
TRBJ1-1,TRBV9,-,-,TGTGCCAGCAGCCCGAATCAGGGCGGGAACACTGAAGCTTTCTTT,CASSPNQGGNTEAFF
TRBJ1-4,TRBV7-2,-,TRBD1,TGTGCCAGCAGCCTTGGACAGGGGGCTTTTGTTGAAAAACTGTTTTTT,CASSLGQGAFVEKLFF
TRBJ2-7,TRBV4-1,-,-,TGCGCCAGCAGCCAACTACAGGCCTACGAGCAGTACTTC,CASSQLQAYEQYF
TRBJ1-6,TRBV9,-,-,TGTGCCAGCAGCGACAGGGTTGGTAATTCACCCCTCCACTTT,CASSDRVGNSPLHF
TRBJ2-5,TRBV27,-,-,TGTGCCAGCAGTTTAACGGCCCAAGACACCCTTCAAGAGACCCAGTACTTC,CASSLTAQDTLQETQYF
TRBJ2-1,TRBV5-1,-,-,TGCGCCAGCAGCACTTTGTCGGGGAATGAGCAGTTCTTC,CASSTLSGNEQFF
TRBJ2-7,TRBV5-5,-,-,TGTGCCAGCACCCCCGGTAGCTCCTACGAGCAGTACTTC,CASTPGSSYEQYF
TRBJ1-1,TRBV9,-,-,TGTGCCAGCAGCGCACAGGCGAATGAAGCTTTCTTT,CASSAQANEAFF
TRBJ2-2,TRBV3-1/TRBV3-2,-,TRBD1,TGTGCCAGCAGCCAAGCAGCTCGACAGGGGGCCGGGGAGCTGTTTTTT,CASSQAARQGAGELFF
TRBJ1-1,TRBV18,-,-,TGTGCCAGCTCACCGGGGGAGGGGACGTGGACTGAAGCTTTCTTT,CASSPGEGTWTEAFF
TRBJ1-5,TRBV15,-,-,TGTGCCACCAGCAGGACAGATGGTGGTCAGCCCCAGCATTTT,CATSRTDGGQPQHF
TRBJ1-2,TRBV24-1,-,-,TGTGCCACCAGTGACTACGACAGAGCTAACTATGGCTACACCTTC,CATSDYDRANYGYTF
TRBJ1-1,TRBV4-2,-,-,TGTGCCAGCAGCCAAGACATACGGGGGTACACTGAAGCTTTCTTT,CASSQDIRGYTEAFF
TRBJ1-4,TRBV5-4,-,TRBD1,TGTGCCAGCAGCCCGGGACAGGCCGAAGAAAAACTGTTTTTT,CASSPGQAEEKLFF
TRBJ1-5,TRBV5-1,-,-,TGCGCCAGCAGCTTGGGCGAGAATCAGCCCCAGCATTTT,CASSLGENQPQHF
TRBJ2-7,TRBV6-2/TRBV6-3,-,TRBD2,TGTGCCAGCAGTTACTCGGATCGGGGGGGCTTCGTTCCCTACGAGCAGTACTTC,CASSYSDRGGFVPYEQYF
TRBJ1-1,TRBV5-1,-,-,TGCGCCAGCAGCTTAGGGAGGGATGACACTGAAGCTTTCTTT,CASSLGRDDTEAFF
TRBJ2-7,TRBV6-2/TRBV6-3,-,-,TGTGCCAGCAGTCCAGGGGAGTGGGACGAGCAGTACTTC,CASSPGEWDEQYF